A selection of T cell receptor beta chains follows, all from one sample in a study of T cells after yellow fever vaccination. MiXCR was run by TCRdb on the 5' RACE reads, yielding one entry per CDR3 protein. The sample lists approximately 34,000 distinct CDR3 sequences, about 6.6% occurring once. Sequencing was performed on PBMCs, either bulk or a sorted T-cell subset (CD4+, CD8+, memory, or dextramer-sorted; not recorded which), taken on the day of the first yellow fever vaccination. Receptor source: a man between 18 and 35 years old who received the YFV17D yellow fever vaccine. Both conserved end residues are part of each CDR3. The order of the fields is D gene, V gene, clone size, J gene, CDR3 protein, CDR3 DNA. The D gene is left open where the match is weak. Size tells how often a clone was seen (once, few, many) or the class of an expanded clone, and some rows leave it out.

NA,TRBV6-5,many,TRBJ1-1,CASSYSVYGVNTEAFF,TGTGCCAGCAGCTACTCTGTTTATGGGGTGAACACTGAAGCTTTCTTT
NA,TRBV6-6,many,TRBJ2-5,CASSYWTEETQYF,TGTGCCAGCAGTTACTGGACCGAAGAGACCCAGTACTTC
TRBD2,TRBV6-1,many,TRBJ2-5,CASSELGGGGQETQYF,TGTGCCAGCAGTGAACTCGGCGGGGGGGGGCAAGAGACCCAGTACTTC
TRBD2,TRBV3-1,many,TRBJ2-5,CASSQGRLAGLQETQYF,TGTGCCAGCAGCCAAGGGAGACTAGCGGGGCTTCAAGAGACCCAGTACTTC
NA,TRBV5-1,many,TRBJ2-6,CASSLVGSSGANVLTF,TGCGCCAGCAGCTTGGTCGGGAGCTCTGGGGCCAACGTCCTGACTTTC
TRBD1,TRBV7-2,NA,TRBJ1-2,CARSLARTGRSGGYTF,TGTGCCCGCAGCTTAGCGAGGACAGGGAGGTCCGGTGGCTACACCTTC
NA,TRBV1,few,TRBJ1-1,CTSSQGPDPEAFF,TGCACCAGCAGCCAAGGTCCGGACCCTGAAGCTTTCTTT
TRBD1,TRBV7-2,many,TRBJ1-4,CASSRAGQGHEKLFF,TGTGCCAGCAGCCGGGCGGGACAGGGGCACGAAAAACTGTTTTTT
NA,TRBV27,many,TRBJ1-1,CASSLLGRASDTEAFF,TGTGCCAGCAGTTTACTGGGGAGAGCCTCCGACACTGAAGCTTTCTTT
NA,TRBV20-1,medium-sized,TRBJ2-3,CSARARDEGRDTQYF,TGCAGTGCTAGAGCCCGGGACGAAGGAAGAGATACGCAGTATTTT
NA,TRBV20-1,many,TRBJ2-2,CSATSLATNTGELFF,TGCAGTGCTACTTCACTAGCTACGAACACCGGGGAGCTGTTTTTT
TRBD1,TRBV19,many,TRBJ2-3,CASSISGQGLDTQYF,TGTGCCAGTAGTATTTCGGGACAGGGACTAGATACGCAGTATTTT
NA,TRBV9,NA,TRBJ2-5,CASSVGKGPRVQETQYF,TGTGCCAGCAGCGTAGGGAAGGGACCCAGGGTCCAAGAGACCCAGTACTTC
NA,TRBV5-1,many,TRBJ1-2,CASSLDNYGYTF,TGCGCCAGCAGCTTGGACAACTATGGCTACACCTTC
TRBD2,TRBV7-2,many,TRBJ2-1,CASSFRVGGSGGSYNEQFF,TGTGCCAGCAGCTTTAGGGTGGGGGGTAGCGGGGGCTCCTACAATGAGCAGTTCTTC
NA,TRBV15,many,TRBJ2-1,CATSRVQGNEQFF,TGTGCCACCAGCAGAGTCCAGGGGAATGAGCAGTTCTTC
TRBD1,TRBV6-5,many,TRBJ1-1,CASSPPTGDGNTEAFF,TGTGCCAGCAGTCCCCCGACAGGGGATGGGAACACTGAAGCTTTCTTT
NA,TRBV19,many,TRBJ1-1,CASRLGTGTEAFF,TGTGCCAGTAGATTGGGAACTGGCACTGAAGCTTTCTTT
TRBD1,TRBV3-1,many,TRBJ2-7,CASSQDHDRGLGEQYF,TGTGCCAGCAGCCAAGATCATGACAGGGGTTTGGGCGAGCAGTACTTC
NA,TRBV6-4,NA,TRBJ2-1,CASSDRGDYNEQFF,TGTGCCAGCAGTGACAGGGGGGATTACAATGAGCAGTTCTTC
NA,TRBV18,many,TRBJ2-1,CASSPGPDGAIAQFF,TGTGCCAGCTCACCGGGTCCCGACGGGGCAATCGCGCAGTTCTTC
TRBD2,TRBV20-1,many,TRBJ2-2,CSARGPSGGAGTGELFF,TGCAGTGCTAGAGGTCCTAGCGGGGGGGCCGGCACCGGGGAGCTGTTTTTT
TRBD1,TRBV4-1,few,TRBJ2-3,CASSQDKGQGVPDTQYF,TGCGCCAGCAGCCAAGATAAAGGACAGGGAGTACCAGATACGCAGTATTTT
TRBD1,TRBV12-3/TRBV12-4,few,TRBJ2-3,CASSQGQARDTQYF,TGTGCCAGCTCCCAGGGACAGGCCCGGGATACGCAGTATTTT
NA,TRBV4-2,many,TRBJ1-2,CASSHPGTYGYTF,TGTGCCAGCAGCCACCCCGGGACATATGGCTACACCTTC
TRBD1,TRBV4-3,many,TRBJ1-2,CASSQEAGTGGYTF,TGCGCCAGCAGCCAAGAGGCCGGGACAGGAGGCTACACCTTC
NA,TRBV5-1,few,TRBJ1-6,CASAGTDNSPLHF,TGCGCCAGCGCCGGGACGGATAATTCACCCCTCCACTTT
NA,TRBV20-1,many,TRBJ2-1,CSARGHEQFF,TGCAGTGCTAGGGGGCATGAGCAGTTCTTC
TRBD1,TRBV5-1,many,TRBJ1-1,CASSRQGEGAEAFF,TGCGCCAGCAGCCGACAGGGCGAGGGGGCTGAAGCTTTCTTT
NA,TRBV4-3,many,TRBJ1-1,CASSQDHYTNEAFF,TGCGCCAGCAGCCAAGACCATTATACTAATGAAGCTTTCTTT
NA,TRBV20-1,many,TRBJ1-1,CSALGGNTEAFF,TGCAGTGCTCTCGGCGGGAACACTGAAGCTTTCTTT
TRBD1,TRBV7-7,many,TRBJ2-3,CASSPTGFSTDTQYF,TGTGCCAGCAGCCCGACAGGGTTCAGCACAGATACGCAGTATTTT
NA,TRBV28,many,TRBJ1-2,CASSLPGEGYTF,TGTGCCAGCAGTTTACCCGGGGAAGGCTACACCTTC
TRBD1,TRBV7-3,many,TRBJ1-1,CASSLSGTGNTEAFF,TGTGCCAGCAGCTTAAGTGGGACAGGGAACACTGAAGCTTTCTTT
TRBD2,TRBV11-3,many,TRBJ2-3,CASSLGTSSGGTDTQYF,TGTGCCAGCAGCTTAGGGACGTCTAGCGGGGGGACAGATACGCAGTATTTT
NA,TRBV7-9,few,TRBJ2-5,CASSLAPDKETQYF,TGTGCCAGCAGCTTAGCCCCGGACAAAGAGACCCAGTACTTC
TRBD1,TRBV9,NA,TRBJ2-7,CASSVAGGQGDYEQYF,TGTGCCAGCAGCGTAGCTGGGGGACAGGGGGACTACGAGCAGTACTTC
NA,TRBV12-3/TRBV12-4,many,TRBJ2-3,CASTLWLPTDTQYF,TGTGCCAGCACCCTATGGCTCCCGACAGATACGCAGTATTTT
NA,TRBV20-1,NA,TRBJ1-6,CSASPGGGGSPLHF,TGCAGTGCTAGTCCCGGGGGCGGCGGTTCACCCCTCCACTTT
TRBD1,TRBV28,many,TRBJ1-3,CASSYAGGFGNTIYF,TGTGCCAGCAGTTATGCAGGGGGTTTTGGAAACACCATATATTTT
NA,TRBV28,NA,TRBJ1-5,CASREQDQPQHF,TGTGCCAGCAGAGAACAGGATCAGCCCCAGCATTTT
NA,TRBV25-1,many,TRBJ2-1,CARHRQSTSYNEQFF,TGTGCCAGACACCGACAGTCAACGTCCTACAATGAGCAGTTCTTC
TRBD2,TRBV20-1,many,TRBJ2-1,CSASRRSGGYNEQFF,TGCAGTGCCTCCAGGAGGAGCGGGGGTTACAATGAGCAGTTCTTC
NA,TRBV6-1,many,TRBJ2-6,CASSERGSGANVLTF,TGTGCCAGCAGTGAACGGGGCTCTGGGGCCAACGTCCTGACTTTC
NA,TRBV28,NA,TRBJ1-5,CAISPGLVREGNQPQHF,TGTGCCATCAGCCCTGGCCTGGTCAGGGAAGGCAATCAGCCCCAGCATTTT